These 7 T cell receptor beta chains originate from one sample sequenced in a study of blood T cells in healthy people across ages (dated by TCRdb to 2013 to 2016). Library preparation used 5' RACE. Reads for this sample came from an Illumina HiSeq 2500. A second PCR of roughly 6 to 11 cycles was run with a J-beta primer mix and a sample-barcoded 5' primer. Using fastp trimming at Q25 and MiXCR clonotype assembly, TCRdb reanalyzed the public sequencing data and kept in-frame beta chains. Rows matching on CDR3 protein sequence are summarized as one entry with the most common DNA and genes. The sample has about 730,000 distinct CDR3 sequences on record, 43% of them singletons. The top ten hold 20% to 25% of the sample. Sequencing was performed on blood. Receptors were obtained from a woman aged 55-69 years in good health.

In its sample, this clonotype was seen a few times. The chain joins TRBV18 to TRBJ2-1; 10 nucleotides line up with TRBD1. Germline loops: CDR1 KGHSH, CDR2 LQKENI. V lost 5 bases, J lost 5 bases, and 6 bases stayed unmatched. The CDR3 extends over 15 amino acids. The CDR3 sequence is CASSGGTGVNNEQFF. CDR3 sequence (DNA): TGTGCCAGCTCAGGTGGGACAGGGGTCAACAATGAGCAGTTCTTC. Drawing the rest from reference TRBV18 and TRBJ2-1, the complete variable domain is NAGVMQNPRHLVRRRGQEARLRCSPMKGHSHVYWYRQLPEEGLKFMVYLQKENIIDESGMPKERFSAEFPKEGPSILRIQQVVRGDSAAYFCASSGGTGVNNEQFFGPGTRLTVL.

This clonotype was seen repeatedly, ten times or more. Possible read error: a much larger clone is one base away. This chain links TRBV7-8 with TRBJ2-1; 11 bases map to TRBD2. TRBJ2-7 explains the end of the DNA better; the J call may be wrong. The CDR3 totals 16 residues. Germline CDR1 and CDR2: SGHVS and FQNEAQ. The CDR3 loop is CASSQGASGGPNEQYF. The CDR3 DNA follows: TGTGCCAGCAGTCAGGGGGCTAGCGGGGGGCCCAATGAGCAGTACTTC.

This clonotype was recorded once. V usage is TRBV7-9 and J usage is TRBJ2-7; weak D call: TRBD2 (6 bases). Trimming removed 5 bases from V and 3 bases from J, with 17 bases in between. The CDR3 has 15 residues. Per germline, CDR1 SEHNR and CDR2 FQNEAQ (reference sequence). CDR3 sequence reads: CASSPPRDSIYEQYF. Here the CDR3 DNA reads TGTGCCAGCAGCCCCCCAAGGGACTCGATCTACGAGCAGTACTTC.

The chain couples TRBV20-1 to TRBJ2-5; possibly TRBD1 for D (6 bases). CDR3 length equals 11 residues. Germline loops: CDR1 DFQATT, CDR2 SNEGSKA (reference sequence). The V end lost 7 bases, the J end lost 3 bases, and 9 bases lay between the germline ends. The CDR3 is CSGRTEETQYF. CDR3 in DNA: TGCAGTGGTAGGACAGAAGAGACCCAGTACTTC.

A few counts support this clonotype. This sequence joins TRBV15 and TRBJ2-3; D ambiguous. Germline CDR1 reads LNHNV; CDR2 reads YYDKDF (reference sequence). V dropped 0 bases and J dropped 2 bases, with 6 bases sitting between them. The CDR3 has 14 amino acids. CDR3 nucleotides: TGTGCCACCAGCAGAGAACAGTTCACAGATACGCAGTATTTT. Residues: CATSREQFTDTQYF. Based on the CDR3 plus reference TRBV15 and TRBJ2-3, the full variable domain is DAMVIQNPRYQVTQFGKPVTLSCSQTLNHNVMYWYQQKSSQAPKLLFHYYDKDFNNEADTPDNFQSRRPNTSFCFLDIRSPGLGDTAMYLCATSREQFTDTQYFGPGTRLTVL.

This clonotype came up a few times. This sequence joins TRBV13 and TRBJ2-1; 8 bases agree with TRBD2. The CDR3 sequence is 17 residues long. Germline V gene sequence: CDR1 PRHDT, CDR2 FYEKMQ (reference sequence). Trimming removed 2 bases from V and 2 bases from J; junction bases left unmatched: 8. The DNA of the CDR3 is TGTGCCAGCAGCTTACCCCCCGGACTAGCCACCTACAATGAGCAGTTCTTC. Residues: CASSLPPGLATYNEQFF. The entire variable domain, with the rest obtained from reference TRBV13 and TRBJ2-1, is as follows: AAGVIQSPRHLIKEKRETATLKCYPIPRHDTVYWYQQGPGQDPQFLISFYEKMQSDKGSIPDRFSAQQFSDYHSELNMSSLELGDSALYFCASSLPPGLATYNEQFFGPGTRLTVL.

The chain is built from TRBV3-1 and TRBJ2-5; 10 bases are shared with TRBD2. The CDR3 totals 16 residues. Germline V CDR1 and CDR2: LGHDT, YNNKEL (reference sequence). Trimming took 4 bases from V and 3 from J; bases not matched to a gene: 8. CDR3 region: CASSPSRTSGKETQYF. CDR3 bases: TGTGCCAGCAGCCCATCTCGGACTAGCGGAAAAGAGACCCAGTACTTC.